This T cell receptor (beta chain) is drawn from a study of blood T cell repertoires in COVID-19. Here immunoSEQ multiplex PCR was the method, and the copy in TCRdb shows in-frame clones only, minus some. This sample has 190,000 or so clones, with 87% found just once. Trimming cost V 3 bases and J 3 bases, with 10 bases left between them. Looked up from germline, CDR1 is KGHDR and CDR2 is SFDVKD. CDR3 length: 15 amino acids. The TCR originated in a woman between 18 and 29 years old who had recovered from COVID-19. The sequenced material came from peripheral blood. The chain joins TRBV24-1 to TRBJ2-2; maybe TRBD2 (6 bases). The CDR3 coding sequence is TGTGCCACCAGTGATCGGAGGGCGGACACCGGGGAGCTGTTTTTT. Translated: CATSDRRADTGELFF.